This T cell receptor beta chain was identified during a study of graft-versus-host responses after intestinal transplantation. Study-wide points: Across patients carrying graft-donor T cell macrochimerism, allografts held high graft-versus-host to host-versus-graft clonal ratios.

CDR1 is SGHRS, CDR2 YFSETQ, per germline. Trimming shortened V by 1 base and J by 4 bases, and 14 bases separated the two germline ends. This CDR3 comprises 16 residues. Some clones are missing from TCRdb's copy, which holds only in-frame ones; the method was immunoSEQ multiplex PCR. The data hold about 110,000 clones, with 80% to 90% observed a single time. On this clone itself: Its target is unknown.

Sequencing used unstimulated CD4+ T cells sorted from spleen or lymph node cells, obtained before transplant. This chain uses TRBV5-1 with TRBJ2-2; D perhaps matches TRBD2 (6 bases). This receptor was obtained from a human donor who was the organ donor for an intestinal transplant. The CDR3 protein is CASSLSRARGTGELFF. The CDR3 region has the DNA TGCGCCAGCAGCTTGAGTAGGGCGCGGGGCACCGGGGAGCTGTTTTTT.